A single sample is the source of the 25 T cell receptor beta chains below, sequenced in a study of blood T cells in healthy people across ages. For the second PCR, which ran for about 7 to 11 cycles, a sample-barcoded 5' primer and a J-beta primer mix were used. TCRdb used MiXCR to reprocess the 5' RACE reads, holding one entry per CDR3 protein. The sample consists of roughly 560,000 distinct CDR3 sequences, less than 25% of them appearing once. The same sample was also used in a study of T cells of mothers and their children.

Input material: blood. Receptor source: a boy younger than 18 in good health.

This clonotype occurred a few times. The gene calls are TRBV9 and TRBJ1-2; maybe TRBD1 (5 bases). Trimming took 3 bases from V and 8 from J, leaving 14 bases between them. The germline V gene encodes CDR1 SGDLS and CDR2 YYNGEE. The CDR3 runs to 13 residues. The DNA of the CDR3 is TGTGCCAGCAGCGCCACCACAGGCTACGGCTACACCTTC. Protein sequence: CASSATTGYGYTF.

The chain is built from TRBV9 and TRBJ1-1, with D possibly matching TRBD1 (6 bases). From germline, CDR1 is SGDLS and CDR2 YYNGEE. Trimming pared 4 bases from V and 5 bases from J, leaving 18 bases between. CDR3 length: 15 residues. CDR3 amino acids: CASSLDGARGTEAFF. CDR3 DNA: TGTGCCAGCAGCCTAGACGGGGCGAGGGGGACTGAAGCTTTCTTT.

This clonotype was observed a few times. The chain has TRBV5-5 and TRBJ2-5; 12 nucleotides match TRBD2. The closer fit of TRBJ2-7 to the DNA end suggests the J call may be wrong. CDR1 and CDR2 (germline): SGHKS, YYEKEE (reference sequence). The CDR3 spans 17 residues. CDR3 in amino acids: CASSLRRLAGVFYEQYF. The CDR3 nucleotides read TGTGCCAGCAGCTTGAGAAGACTAGCGGGAGTATTCTACGAGCAGTACTTC.

This clonotype is a singleton in its sample. This chain connects TRBV4-3 to TRBJ1-2, with TRBD1 as a possible D gene (6 bases). The CDR3 loop spans 13 amino acids. Germline V gives CDR1 LGHNA, CDR2 YSLEER. Trimming pared 0 bases from V and 7 bases from J, leaving 9 bases between. CDR3 amino acids: CASSQEGGVGYTF. In nucleotides, the CDR3 is TGCGCCAGCAGCCAAGAAGGGGGGGTTGGCTACACCTTC.

The rearrangement uses TRBV7-2 and TRBJ1-2; D not certain. CDR3 length: 15 residues. From germline, CDR1 is SGHTA and CDR2 FQGNSA. Trimming stripped 5 bases from V and 6 bases from J, with 19 bases between. CDR3 sequence: CASSPSATKSNGYTF. The CDR3 nucleotides are TGTGCCAGCAGCCCCTCGGCGACGAAAAGCAATGGCTACACCTTC.

This clonotype was recorded a few times. The chain has TRBV7-2 and TRBJ1-1, with D hard to call. V lost 1 base to trimming and J lost 8 bases, with 5 bases between them. Germline V CDR1 and CDR2: SGHTA, FQGNSA. This CDR3 comprises 11 residues. For the CDR3, the DNA is TGTGCCAGCAGCTTAGATTGGGAAGCTTTCTTT. It encodes CASSLDWEAFF.

The rearrangement links TRBV7-9 to TRBJ2-3; TRBD1 matches 9 bases. V trimming: 4 bases; J trimming: 3 bases; junction bases outside the gene matches: 8. Germline CDR1 SEHNR, CDR2 FQNEAQ (reference sequence). The CDR3 loop spans 16 amino acids. This chain's CDR3 is CASSSVPGQGTDTQYF. CDR3 nucleotides: TGTGCCAGCAGCTCGGTACCGGGACAGGGTACAGATACGCAGTATTTT.

The chain has TRBV6-1 and TRBJ1-3; 8 bases agree with TRBD1. Germline CDR1 is MNHNS and CDR2 is SASEGT. The CDR3 is 13 amino acids. Unmatched junction bases numbered 4, after V lost 5 bases and J lost 7 bases. Here the CDR3 reads CASSSTGGNTIYF. The CDR3 DNA follows: TGTGCCAGCAGTAGTACAGGGGGGAACACCATATATTTT.

The V call is TRBV20-1, the J call TRBJ2-3, with TRBD2 matching over 13 bases. Germline trimming cut 5 bases from V and 7 bases from J; bases unmatched to any gene: 15. The germline V gene encodes CDR1 DFQATT and CDR2 SNEGSKA (reference sequence). CDR3 length: 17 residues. The CDR3 loop is CSADQLAGGPSTNTQYF. The CDR3 region has the DNA TGCAGTGCTGACCAACTAGCGGGGGGGCCAAGTACGAATACGCAGTATTTT.

This clonotype was recorded many times. The rearrangement joins TRBV5-6 to TRBJ2-5; D may correspond to TRBD1 or TRBD2 (5 bases each). CDR1 is SGHDT, CDR2 YYEEEE, per germline. The CDR3 is 15 residues long. V lost 3 bases, J lost 2 bases, and 14 bases lay in between. The CDR3 region is CASSSLRGEQETQYF. In DNA, the CDR3 is TGTGCCAGCAGCTCCCTCCGGGGCGAACAAGAGACCCAGTACTTC. Combining the CDR3 with reference TRBV5-6 and TRBJ2-5 gives the whole variable domain DAGVTQSPTHLIKTRGQQVTLRCSPKSGHDTVSWYQQALGQGPQFIFQYYEEEERQRGNFPDRFSGHQFPNYSSELNVNALLLGDSALYLCASSSLRGEQETQYFGPGTRLLVL.

This clonotype was counted only a few times. The V call is TRBV28, the J call TRBJ2-2; D is ambiguous. The germline V and J ends were trimmed by 7 bases and 0 bases, with 6 bases remaining between them. CDR3 length: 13 amino acids. Germline values: CDR1 MDHEN, CDR2 SYDVKM. CDR3 loop: CASIGSNTGELFF. As DNA, the CDR3 is TGTGCCAGCATTGGATCGAACACCGGGGAGCTGTTTTTT.

The J gene is TRBJ2-7, the V gene TRBV4-1; D remains ambiguous. Germline loops: CDR1 MGHRA, CDR2 YSYEKL. V was shortened by 1 base and J by 0 bases, with 19 bases between the two germline ends. The CDR3 consists of 18 residues. The CDR3 DNA is TGCGCCAGCAGCCAAGTGTCCAGCACACGCTTCAGCTCCTACGAGCAGTACTTC. Amino acids: CASSQVSSTRFSSYEQYF.

This chain uses TRBV4-1 with TRBJ1-1, with TRBD1 as a possible D gene (5 bases). The CDR3 loop spans 16 amino acids. Trimming stripped 4 bases from V and 2 bases from J, with 17 bases between. Germline CDR1 is MGHRA and CDR2 is YSYEKL. The CDR3 reads CASSRVGTEVNTEAFF. For the CDR3, the DNA is TGCGCCAGCAGCCGAGTTGGGACCGAAGTTAACACTGAAGCTTTCTTT.

This clonotype has a handful of counts. The chain joins TRBV9 to TRBJ1-3; D unclear. Per the germline V gene, CDR1 is SGDLS and CDR2 is YYNGEE. The CDR3 loop spans 14 amino acids. V lost 2 bases and J lost 1, with 7 bases in between. In nucleotides, the CDR3 is TGTGCCAGCAGCGTCTATAAGTCTGGAAACACCATATATTTT. It codes for CASSVYKSGNTIYF. Supplemented by reference TRBV9 and TRBJ1-3, the full variable domain reads DSGVTQTPKHLITATGQRVTLRCSPRSGDLSVYWYQQSLDQGLQFLIQYYNGEERAKGNILERFSAQQFPDLHSELNLSSLELGDSALYFCASSVYKSGNTIYFGEGSWLTVV.

CDR3 residues: CASSSYRGGREKLFF. The CDR3 nucleotides read TGTGCCAGCAGTTCCTACAGGGGCGGTCGCGAAAAACTGTTTTTT. The rearrangement joins TRBV12-3 or TRBV12-4 to TRBJ1-4, with 7 positions matching TRBD1. The V segment lost 4 bases and the J segment 8 bases; nucleotides outside the gene matches: 10. CDR3 length equals 15 residues.

The chain has TRBV6-5 and TRBJ2-2; D may be TRBD1 or TRBD2 (5 bases each). Germline loops: CDR1 MNHEY, CDR2 SVGAGI. The V end was cut by 0 bases, the J end by 7 bases, with 15 bases between. The CDR3 sequence is 16 residues long. In DNA, the CDR3 is TGTGCCAGCAGTTACTCTGGGGGTAGGGATGGCGGGGAGCTGTTTTTT. Residues: CASSYSGGRDGGELFF.

This clonotype was observed a few times. The chain is built from TRBV4-3 and TRBJ2-1; D perhaps matches TRBD1 (6 bases). CDR1 LGHNA and CDR2 YSLEER come from the germline V gene. CDR3 length: 17 amino acids. The V and J ends lost 0 bases and 4 bases respectively, with 16 bases between them. CDR3 amino acids: CASSQDGSGQGYNEQFF. For the CDR3, the DNA is TGCGCCAGCAGCCAAGACGGGTCAGGGCAGGGGTACAATGAGCAGTTCTTC.

This clonotype was seen a handful of times. The chain couples TRBV20-1 to TRBJ1-3, with a possible D match to TRBD1 (6 bases). Trimming took off 1 base at V and 0 bases at J, with 7 bases between the two ends. Germline V gene data show CDR1 as DFQATT and CDR2 as SNEGSKA (reference sequence). CDR3 length: 14 amino acids. The CDR3 reads CSARADSSGNTIYF. CDR3 in DNA: TGCAGTGCTAGAGCGGACAGCTCTGGAAACACCATATATTTT.

The chain links TRBV11-1 to TRBJ2-7, with a possible D match to TRBD1 (6 bases). Trimming took 4 bases from V and 11 from J, leaving 21 bases between them. Germline V lookup: CDR1 SGHAT, CDR2 FQDESV (reference sequence). The CDR3 consists of 14 residues. The CDR3 loop reads CASSSTGLTGRKYF. CDR3 coding DNA: TGTGCCAGCAGCTCTACGGGCTTAACAGGGAGAAAGTACTTC.

The chain combines TRBV20-1 with TRBJ2-3, with D tentatively TRBD2 (5 bases). There are 13 residues in the CDR3. Germline CDR1 reads DFQATT; CDR2 reads SNEGSKA (reference sequence). V gave up 6 bases and J gave up 6 bases, with 16 bases separating them. CDR3 in DNA: TGCAGTGCGGCAGGCGGGCAGCCTGATACGCAGTATTTT. Amino acids: CSAAGGQPDTQYF.

There are a few counts of this clonotype. The genes are TRBV12-3 or TRBV12-4 and TRBJ1-1, with a possible D match to TRBD1 (6 bases). This CDR3 spans 14 amino acids. V lost 1 base to trimming and J lost 3 bases, with 9 bases between them. CDR3 coding DNA: TGTGCCAGCAGTTTAGTGAACAGGGACACTGAAGCTTTCTTT. Protein: CASSLVNRDTEAFF.

The CDR3 sequence is CASSQDQAGWDIQYF. CDR3 bases: TGTGCCAGCAGCCAAGATCAGGCAGGCTGGGACATTCAGTACTTC. V usage is TRBV14 and J usage is TRBJ2-4; D gene unclear. Per the germline V gene, CDR1 is SGHDN and CDR2 is FVKESK. V lost 0 bases, J lost 8 bases, and 14 bases lay in between. The CDR3 loop spans 15 amino acids. The variable domain in full, with the rest retrieved from reference TRBV14 and TRBJ2-4, is EAGVTQFPSHSVIEKGQTVTLRCDPISGHDNLYWYRRVMGKEIKFLLHFVKESKQDESGMPNNRFLAERTGGTYSTLKVQPAELEDSGVYFCASSQDQAGWDIQYFGAGTRLSVL.

This clonotype was recorded many times. This chain uses TRBV21-1 with TRBJ2-7; the table assigns TRBD1, which was not confirmed against the DNA. TRBV21-1 is a documented pseudogene. The CDR3 loop spans 16 amino acids. CDR3 DNA: TGTGCCAGAAGACTCCAGGGATCTAGTAGCTCCTACGAGCAGTACTTC. Translating gives CARRLQGSSSSYEQYF.

V gene TRBV5-1 combines with J gene TRBJ2-1, with D possibly being TRBD2 (6 bases). With 0 bases removed from V and 8 bases from J, the gap between germline ends came to 12 bases. CDR3 length: 14 amino acids. Germline V gene data show CDR1 as SGHRS and CDR2 as YFSETQ. CDR3 sequence reads: CASSLATSSDEQFF. The CDR3 DNA sequence: TGCGCCAGCAGCTTGGCCACTAGCTCGGATGAGCAGTTCTTC.

The chain combines TRBV12-3 or TRBV12-4 with TRBJ2-5, with 7 bases fitting TRBD2. The closer fit of TRBJ2-7 to the DNA end suggests the J call may be wrong. The CDR3 covers 15 residues. The CDR3 loop reads CASSPGLVMSYEQYF. The CDR3 DNA reads TGTGCCAGCAGTCCTGGACTAGTGATGTCCTACGAGCAGTACTTC.